These 4 T cell receptor beta chains were sequenced from one sample in a study of CD8 T cells in ankylosing spondylitis. TCRdb re-analysed the 5' RACE reads in MiXCR, keeping a single row per CDR3 protein. This sample has about 340,000 distinct CDR3 sequences; approximately 15% occur once, and the top ten carry 0.85% to 1.4%. Sequenced sample: blood, either unsorted or a sorted T cell fraction (not recorded which). The receptors shown here come from a male donor with ankylosing spondylitis or in good health (not recorded which).

This clonotype has a count of ten or more. CDR3 sequence: CAISDGSYGYTF. The CDR3, as DNA: TGTGCCATCAGTGATGGCTCCTATGGCTACACCTTC. This chain joins TRBV10-3 and TRBJ1-2; D is unclear. V lost 3 bases to trimming and J lost 4 bases, with 6 bases between them. Germline values: CDR1 ENHRY, CDR2 SYGVKD. This CDR3 is built from 12 residues.

This clonotype was seen many times. V and J are TRBV20-1 and TRBJ1-2; D uncertain. In germline, CDR1 is DFQATT, CDR2 SNEGSKA (reference sequence). The CDR3 totals 11 residues. V was shortened by 3 bases and J by 1 base, with 3 bases between the two germline ends. The CDR3 nucleotides read TGCAGTGCTAGCTTTAACTATGGCTACACCTTC. Translated: CSASFNYGYTF.

This chain's CDR3 is CSFRTGGRPEQFF. The DNA of the CDR3 is TGCAGCTTCCGTACCGGAGGGCGACCTGAGCAGTTCTTC. V usage is TRBV29-1 and J usage is TRBJ2-1; D possibly corresponds to TRBD2 (6 bases). Per germline, CDR1 SQVTM and CDR2 ANQGSEA. This CDR3 spans 13 amino acids. The ends were cut back, 8 bases at V and 9 bases at J, with 20 bases in the middle.

V usage is TRBV11-2 and J usage is TRBJ2-5, with TRBD1 identical over 8 bases. After removal of 5 bases from V and 4 bases from J, the junction contained 9 bases not matched to a gene. The V gene's germline CDR1 is SGHAT and CDR2 FQNNGV. CDR3 length: 15 amino acids. The CDR3 region has the DNA TGTGCCAGCAGCCCTCGACAGGGGCAAAGAGAGACCCAGTACTTC. Its translation: CASSPRQGQRETQYF.